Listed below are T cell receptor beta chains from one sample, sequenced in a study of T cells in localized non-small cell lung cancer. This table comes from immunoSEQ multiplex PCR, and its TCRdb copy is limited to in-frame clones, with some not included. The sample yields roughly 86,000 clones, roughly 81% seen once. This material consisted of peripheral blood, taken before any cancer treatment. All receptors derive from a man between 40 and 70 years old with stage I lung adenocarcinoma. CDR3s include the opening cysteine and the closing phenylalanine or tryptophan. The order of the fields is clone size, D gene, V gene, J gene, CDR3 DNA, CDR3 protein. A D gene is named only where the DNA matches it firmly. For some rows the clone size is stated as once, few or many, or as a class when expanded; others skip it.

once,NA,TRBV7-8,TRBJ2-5,TGTGCCAGCAGCCCCGAGGACCGCCAAGAGACCCAGTACTTC,CASSPEDRQETQYF
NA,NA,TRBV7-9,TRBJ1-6,TGTGCCAGCAGCTTAGAAGATTCACCCCTCCACTTT,CASSLEDSPLHF
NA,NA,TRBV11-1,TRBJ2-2,TGTGCCAGCAGCTTAGCAGGGGCCGGGGAGCTGTTTTTT,CASSLAGAGELFF
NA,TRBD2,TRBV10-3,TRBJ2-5,TGTGCCATCAGTGGGGGACTACGAGGTGAGACCCAGTACTTC,CAISGGLRGETQYF
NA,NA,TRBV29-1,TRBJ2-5,TGCAGCGTTTTGGATGGGAACCAAGAGACCCAGTACTTC,CSVLDGNQETQYF
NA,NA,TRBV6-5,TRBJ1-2,TGTGCCAGCAGTTACTCGTCGCGACAGCGGACTGGCTACACCTTC,CASSYSSRQRTGYTF
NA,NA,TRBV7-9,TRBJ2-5,TGTGCCAGCAGCCCCTCCGGGACCAATACCCAAGTGGAGACCCAGTACTTC,CASSPSGTNTQVETQYF
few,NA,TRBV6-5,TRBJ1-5,TGTGCCAGCAGAACGGGCAGCAATCAGCCCCAGCATTTT,CASRTGSNQPQHF
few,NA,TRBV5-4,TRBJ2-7,TGTGCCAGCAGTCCCGACAGTAGCTCCTACGAGCAGTACTTC,CASSPDSSSYEQYF
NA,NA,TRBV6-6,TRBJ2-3,TGTGCCGTCGGAGATACGCAGTATTTT,CAVGDTQYF
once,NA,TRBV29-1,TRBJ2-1,TGCACCGCCCATCGGGGCAGCTCCTACAATGAGCAGTTCTTC,CTAHRGSSYNEQFF
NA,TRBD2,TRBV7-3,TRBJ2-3,TGTGCCAGCAGCCCAGCGGGAGGGCCGGATACGCAGTATTTT,CASSPAGGPDTQYF
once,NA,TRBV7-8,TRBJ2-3,TGTGCCAGCAGCTTAGACAGGGATCGAAATACGCAGTATTTT,CASSLDRDRNTQYF
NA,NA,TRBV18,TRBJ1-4,TGTGCCAGCTCACACAGCGGCGGGGCGAGTGAAAAACTGTTTTTT,CASSHSGGASEKLFF
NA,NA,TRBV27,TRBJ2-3,TGTGCCAGCAGTTTCGGCAGGGCCCCCACAGATACGCAGTATTTT,CASSFGRAPTDTQYF
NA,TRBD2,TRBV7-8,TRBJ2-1,TGTGCCAGCAGCTTACTTTTAGCGGGAGCCTCGGAGCAGTTCTTC,CASSLLLAGASEQFF
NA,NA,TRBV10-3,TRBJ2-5,TGTGCCATCAGTACAGGAGGGGGGTACCAAGAGACCCAGTACTTC,CAISTGGGYQETQYF
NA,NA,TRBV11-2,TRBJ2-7,TGTGCCAGCAGCTTAGGGCGAACGGTCTCCTACGAGCAGTACTTC,CASSLGRTVSYEQYF
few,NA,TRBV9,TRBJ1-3,TGTGCCAGTACAGAAGGTCTGGGTGGAAACACCATATATTTT,CASTEGLGGNTIYF
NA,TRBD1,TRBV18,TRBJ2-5,TGTGCCAGCTCCTCCAGACAGGGTGAGACCCAGTACTTC,CASSSRQGETQYF
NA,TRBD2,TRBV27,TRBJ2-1,TGTGCCAGCAGGCTAGCGGGTTCCAATGAGCAGTTCTTC,CASRLAGSNEQFF
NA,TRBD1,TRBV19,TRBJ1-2,TGTGCCAGTAGTACAGGGGGCTATGGCTACACCTTC,CASSTGGYGYTF
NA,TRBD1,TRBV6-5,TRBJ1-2,TGTGCCAGCAGTTACTCCGGACAGGGTTCCCGCTACACCTTC,CASSYSGQGSRYTF
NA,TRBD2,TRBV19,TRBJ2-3,TGTGCCAGTAGTATAGTTGGGCCCGGCGGGACTAGCGGGAGACGAGCAGATACGCAGTATTTT,CASSIVGPGGTSGRRADTQYF
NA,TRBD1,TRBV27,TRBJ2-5,TGTGCCAGCAGGCCACAGGGGGCAGGGCCGGAGACCCAGTACTTC,CASRPQGAGPETQYF
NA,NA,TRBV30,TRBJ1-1,TGTGCCTGGAGTCTAAGGGGGGCGGCTGAAGCTTTCTTT,CAWSLRGAAEAFF
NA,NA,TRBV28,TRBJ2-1,TGTGCCAGCAGGGACAGCCTTAACTACAATGAGCAGTTCTTC,CASRDSLNYNEQFF
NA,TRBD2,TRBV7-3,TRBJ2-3,TGTGCCAGCAGCCCGGGGGGGACAAAGGGCCCAGATACGCAGTATTTT,CASSPGGTKGPDTQYF
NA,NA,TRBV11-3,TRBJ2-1,TGTGCCAGCAGCTCGCCAGAGTACGATGAGCAGTTCTTC,CASSSPEYDEQFF
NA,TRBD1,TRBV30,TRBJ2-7,TGTGCCTTTCTGGACAGGGTACGGGGCGAGCAGTACTTC,CAFLDRVRGEQYF
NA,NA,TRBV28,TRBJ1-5,TGTGCCACCACTTCGGGGGGGTGGTCGGACAGCAGGGATTTT,CATTSGGWSDSRDF
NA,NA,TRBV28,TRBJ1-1,TGTGCCAGCGCAGGGCCTGACGTTGATGAAGCTTTCTTT,CASAGPDVDEAFF
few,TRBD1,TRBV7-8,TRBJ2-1,TGTGCCAGCAGCCTGGACAGGACCAATGAGCAGTTCTTC,CASSLDRTNEQFF
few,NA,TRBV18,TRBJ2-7,TGTGCCAGCTCAATGGCCACAACCTACGAGCAGTACTTC,CASSMATTYEQYF
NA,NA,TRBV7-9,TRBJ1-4,TGTGCCAGCAGCTCCACTGAAGGAGGTGAAAAACTGTTTTTT,CASSSTEGGEKLFF
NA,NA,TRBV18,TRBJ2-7,TGTGCCAGCTCACCATACCTGGGGCCGGGGACCTACGAGCAGTACTTC,CASSPYLGPGTYEQYF
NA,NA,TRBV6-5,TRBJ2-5,TGTGCCAGCATGCCGGGGAGGCAAGAGACCCAGTACTTC,CASMPGRQETQYF
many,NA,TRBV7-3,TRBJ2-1,TGTGCCAGCAGCTTATCCGACCGTTCAGGGGTCACTGAGCAGTTCTTC,CASSLSDRSGVTEQFF
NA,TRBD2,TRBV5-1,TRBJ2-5,TGCGCCAGCAGGGTTGAGGGAGGGTACCAAGAGACCCAGTACTTC,CASRVEGGYQETQYF
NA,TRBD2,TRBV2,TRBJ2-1,TGTGCCAGCAACTTCGGTAGTGGGCTAGCGGCGCAGTTCTTC,CASNFGSGLAAQFF
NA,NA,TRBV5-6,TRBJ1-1,TGTGCCAGCAGCTTGGTAACATCCAGGAACACTGAAGCTTTCTTT,CASSLVTSRNTEAFF
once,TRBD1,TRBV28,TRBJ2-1,TGTGCCAGCAGTCCGATTGTGACAGGGGGCTTCGGGAATGAGCAGTTCTTC,CASSPIVTGGFGNEQFF
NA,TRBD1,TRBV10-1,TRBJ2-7,TGCGCCTCCTCCGGGACAGGCTCCTACGAGCAGTACTTC,CASSGTGSYEQYF
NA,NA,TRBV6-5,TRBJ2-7,TGTGCCAGCAGTTACTCGGCAAATTCGGGTTCCGAGCAGTACTTC,CASSYSANSGSEQYF
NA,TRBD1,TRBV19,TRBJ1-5,TGTGCCAGTAGTATGGACAGGGCCGGTAATCAGCCCCAGCATTTT,CASSMDRAGNQPQHF
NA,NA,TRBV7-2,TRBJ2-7,TGTGCCAGCAGCTTCTCGGGGGAACAGGTGAACGAGCAGTACTTC,CASSFSGEQVNEQYF
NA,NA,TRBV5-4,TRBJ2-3,TGTGCCAGCAGCTTGGTCGCAACAGATACGCAGTATTTT,CASSLVATDTQYF
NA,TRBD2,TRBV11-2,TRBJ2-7,TGTGCCAGCAGCTTAGATCAGGCTAGCGGCCGCGCGCAGTACTTC,CASSLDQASGRAQYF
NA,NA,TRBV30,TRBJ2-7,TGTGCCTGGGAGGGTAATGGAAACGAGCAGTACTTC,CAWEGNGNEQYF
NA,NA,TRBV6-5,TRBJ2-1,TGTGCCAGCAAAAGGGGCTCGGCCTACAATGAGCAGTTCTTC,CASKRGSAYNEQFF
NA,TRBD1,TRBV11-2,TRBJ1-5,TGTGCCAGCAGCGCCGGACAGGGGGACGACGCTGGCAATCAGCCCCAGCATTTT,CASSAGQGDDAGNQPQHF
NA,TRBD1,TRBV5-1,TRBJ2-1,TGCGCCAGCAAGGTATCGGGACAGGGCTACAATGAGCAGTTCTTC,CASKVSGQGYNEQFF
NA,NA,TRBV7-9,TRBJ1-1,TGTGCCAGCAGCTCTCGGCCCCCTGACACTGAAGCTTTCTTT,CASSSRPPDTEAFF
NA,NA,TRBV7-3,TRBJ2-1,TGTGCCAGCAGCCCAACCAGTGACTCCTACAATGAGCAGTTCTTC,CASSPTSDSYNEQFF
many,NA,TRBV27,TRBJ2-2,TGTGCCAGCAGTTCCCGTAACACCGGGGAGCTGTTTTTT,CASSSRNTGELFF
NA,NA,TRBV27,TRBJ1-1,TGTGCCAGCAGTTTAGGGGTTTCGGGGTACACTGAAGCTTTCTTT,CASSLGVSGYTEAFF
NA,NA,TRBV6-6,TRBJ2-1,TGTGCCAGCAGTTATGGCAGTGCCAACAATGAGCAGTTCTTC,CASSYGSANNEQFF
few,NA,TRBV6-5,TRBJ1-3,TGTGCCAGCAGCTTGGAAGGGGCTCCTGGAAACACCATATATTTT,CASSLEGAPGNTIYF
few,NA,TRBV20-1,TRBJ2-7,TGCAGTGCTAGTGGGAGTAACGAGCAGTACTTC,CSASGSNEQYF
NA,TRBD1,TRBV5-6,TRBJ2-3,TGTGCCAGCAGCTTCAAGACAGGGGGGACAGATACGCAGTATTTT,CASSFKTGGTDTQYF